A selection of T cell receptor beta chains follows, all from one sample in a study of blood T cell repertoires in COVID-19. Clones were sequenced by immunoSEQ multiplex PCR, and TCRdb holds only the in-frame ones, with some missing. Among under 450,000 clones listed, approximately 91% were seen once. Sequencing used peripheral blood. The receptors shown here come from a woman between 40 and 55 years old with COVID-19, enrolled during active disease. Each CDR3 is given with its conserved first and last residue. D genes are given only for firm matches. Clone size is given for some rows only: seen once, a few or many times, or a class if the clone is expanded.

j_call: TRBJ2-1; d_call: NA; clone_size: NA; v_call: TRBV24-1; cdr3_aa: CATSKRSGEQFF; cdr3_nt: TGTGCCACCAGTAAAAGGTCGGGTGAGCAGTTCTTC
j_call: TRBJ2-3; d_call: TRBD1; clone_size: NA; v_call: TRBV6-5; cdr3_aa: CASSPQGARPDTQYF; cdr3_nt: TGTGCCAGCAGCCCACAGGGGGCCCGTCCAGATACGCAGTATTTT
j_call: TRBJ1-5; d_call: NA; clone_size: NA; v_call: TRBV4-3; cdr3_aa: CASSPGRGRHQPQHF; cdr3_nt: TGCGCCAGCAGCCCCGGCAGGGGCAGGCATCAGCCCCAGCATTTT
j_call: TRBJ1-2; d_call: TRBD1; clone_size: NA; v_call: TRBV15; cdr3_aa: CATSRDQGAANYGYTF; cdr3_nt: TGTGCCACCAGCAGAGATCAGGGGGCGGCTAACTATGGCTACACCTTC
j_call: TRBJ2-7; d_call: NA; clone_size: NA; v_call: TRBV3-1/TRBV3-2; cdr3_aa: CASSQDRSDDWPGVGEQYF; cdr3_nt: TGTGCCAGCAGCCAAGATCGATCGGATGACTGGCCAGGGGTAGGCGAGCAGTACTTC
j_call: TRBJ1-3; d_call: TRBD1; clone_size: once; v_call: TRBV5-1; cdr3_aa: CASRTGVPSGNTIYF; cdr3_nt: TGCGCCAGCAGAACAGGGGTTCCTTCTGGAAACACCATATATTTT
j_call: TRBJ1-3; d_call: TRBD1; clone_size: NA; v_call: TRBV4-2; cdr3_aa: CASSLSQRKTGSGNTIYF; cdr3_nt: TGTGCCAGCAGCCTCAGTCAACGCAAGACAGGGTCGGGAAACACCATATATTTT
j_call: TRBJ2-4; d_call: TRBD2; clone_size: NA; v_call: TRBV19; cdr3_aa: CASSISSGRGSNIQYF; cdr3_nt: TGTGCCAGTAGTATATCTAGCGGGAGGGGATCAAACATTCAGTACTTC
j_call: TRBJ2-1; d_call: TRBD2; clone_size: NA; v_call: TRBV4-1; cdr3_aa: CASSQIGTSSNNEQFF; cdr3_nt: TGCGCCAGCAGCCAAATCGGGACTAGCTCCAACAATGAGCAGTTCTTC
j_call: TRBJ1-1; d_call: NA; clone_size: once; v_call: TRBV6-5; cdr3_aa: CASTQQGSTEAFF; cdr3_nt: TGTGCCAGCACCCAACAGGGCTCCACTGAAGCTTTCTTT
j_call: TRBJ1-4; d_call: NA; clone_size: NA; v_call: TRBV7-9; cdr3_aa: CASSLKSGQNEKLFF; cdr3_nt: TGTGCCAGCAGCTTAAAATCAGGACAGAATGAAAAACTGTTTTTT